This T cell receptor (beta chain) was observed in a study of blood T cell repertoires in COVID-19. This clone was detected once. Germline lookup yields CDR1 SGHVS and CDR2 FQNEAQ. The V gene lost 5 bases and the J gene lost 4 bases, with 21 bases spanning the gap. This CDR3 has 17 residues. Profiling relied on immunoSEQ multiplex PCR, and the TCRdb table lists in-frame clones only, not all of them. The sample shows around 280,000 clones, 89% of them seen only once. This chain connects TRBV7-8 to TRBJ1-5; TRBD1 might be the D (5 bases). The sequence derives from a woman in her thirties or forties who had recovered from COVID-19. Sequenced material: PBMCs or T cells enriched from blood (not recorded which). The CDR3 DNA is TGTGCCAGCAGCGGGGGGGGACTGCGAACCCTTAATCAGCCCCAGCATTTT. Amino acid sequence: CASSGGGLRTLNQPQHF.